Detailed here is one TCR beta chain. Its antigen is unidentified. The study drew all its donors from Caucasian adults living in Nashville, Tennessee. Here immunoSEQ multiplex PCR was the method, and the copy in TCRdb shows in-frame clones only, minus some. The profile covers under 1,100,000 clones, with roughly 80% appearing a single time and 1.4% to 1.5% taken by the ten largest. The data stem from a study of shared clonotypes between healthy human individuals. The wider study: A donor's plate count was three for CD4 naive and three for CD4 memory; CD8 naive had two and CD8 memory one.

Study-wide findings and caveats: What rarefaction showed was incomplete sorted-subset sequencing despite large depth.

V was shortened by 2 bases and J by 0 bases, with 17 bases between the two germline ends. The CDR3 contains 17 residues. Per the germline V gene, CDR1 is SGHTA and CDR2 is FQGNSA. The chain couples TRBV7-2 to TRBJ2-7; tentative D call: TRBD1 (6 bases). This TCR was sampled from a man between 18 and 35 years old in good health. The sequenced material came from memory CD4+ T cells sorted from blood. Subset: CD45RA-negative fraction. The CDR3 region is CASSLFRRGMGSYEQYF. The CDR3 DNA follows: TGTGCCAGCAGCTTATTCCGAAGGGGGATGGGCTCCTACGAGCAGTACTTC.